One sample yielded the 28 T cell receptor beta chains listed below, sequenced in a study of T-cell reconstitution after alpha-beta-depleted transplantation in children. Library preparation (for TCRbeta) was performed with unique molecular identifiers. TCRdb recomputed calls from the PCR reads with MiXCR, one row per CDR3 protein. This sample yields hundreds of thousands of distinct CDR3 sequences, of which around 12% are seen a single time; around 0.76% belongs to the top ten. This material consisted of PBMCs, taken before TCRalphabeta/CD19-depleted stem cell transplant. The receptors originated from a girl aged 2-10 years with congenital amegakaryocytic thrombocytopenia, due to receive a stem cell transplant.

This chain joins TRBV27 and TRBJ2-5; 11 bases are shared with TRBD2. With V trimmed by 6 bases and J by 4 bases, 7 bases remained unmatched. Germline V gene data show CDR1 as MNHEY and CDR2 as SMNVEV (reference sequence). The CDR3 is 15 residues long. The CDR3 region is CASSWGGLAGETQYF. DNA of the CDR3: TGTGCCAGCAGCTGGGGTGGACTAGCGGGAGAGACCCAGTACTTC.

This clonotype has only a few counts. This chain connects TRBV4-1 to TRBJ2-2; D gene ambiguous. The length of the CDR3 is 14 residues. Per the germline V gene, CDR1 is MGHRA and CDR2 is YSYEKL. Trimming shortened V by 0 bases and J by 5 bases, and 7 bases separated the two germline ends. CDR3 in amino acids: CASSQEGKTGELFF. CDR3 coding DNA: TGCGCCAGCAGCCAAGAAGGAAAGACCGGGGAGCTGTTTTTT.

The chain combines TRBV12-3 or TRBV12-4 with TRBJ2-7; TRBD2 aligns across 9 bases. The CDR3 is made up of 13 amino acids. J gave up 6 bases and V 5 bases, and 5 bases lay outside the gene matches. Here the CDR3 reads CASSRSGSGEQYF. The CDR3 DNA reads TGTGCCAGCAGTCGTAGCGGGAGCGGCGAGCAGTACTTC.

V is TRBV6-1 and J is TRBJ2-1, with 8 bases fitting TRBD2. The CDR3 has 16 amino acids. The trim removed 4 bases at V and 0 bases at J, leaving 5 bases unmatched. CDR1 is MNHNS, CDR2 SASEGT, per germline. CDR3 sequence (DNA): TGTGCCAGCAGTGTCCGGGAGGGCAGCTCCTACAATGAGCAGTTCTTC. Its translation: CASSVREGSSYNEQFF.

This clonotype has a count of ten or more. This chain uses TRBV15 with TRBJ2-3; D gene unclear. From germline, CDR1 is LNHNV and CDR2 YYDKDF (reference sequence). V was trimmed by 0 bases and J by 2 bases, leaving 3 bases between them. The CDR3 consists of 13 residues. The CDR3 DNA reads TGTGCCACCAGCAGAGAGCTCACAGATACGCAGTATTTT. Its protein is CATSRELTDTQYF.

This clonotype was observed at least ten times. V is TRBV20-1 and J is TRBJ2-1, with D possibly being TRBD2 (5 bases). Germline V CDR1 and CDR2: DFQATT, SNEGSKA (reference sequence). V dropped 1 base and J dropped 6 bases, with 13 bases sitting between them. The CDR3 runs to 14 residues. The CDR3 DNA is TGCAGTGCTAGAGTTACGGACTTACTCAATGAGCAGTTCTTC. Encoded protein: CSARVTDLLNEQFF.

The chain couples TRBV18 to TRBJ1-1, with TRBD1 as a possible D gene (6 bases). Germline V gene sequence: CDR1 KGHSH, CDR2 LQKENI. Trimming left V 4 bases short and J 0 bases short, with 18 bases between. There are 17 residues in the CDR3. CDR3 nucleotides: TGTGCCAGCTCACACGTAGACAGGCCGCCCATGAACACTGAAGCTTTCTTT. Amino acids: CASSHVDRPPMNTEAFF.

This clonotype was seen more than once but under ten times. CDR3 sequence reads: CASSPGPESYNEQFF. CDR3 in DNA: TGCGCCAGCAGCCCGGGACCGGAATCCTACAATGAGCAGTTCTTC. This chain links TRBV5-1 with TRBJ2-1; D tentatively reads TRBD1 or TRBD2 (5 bases each). Trimming took 4 bases from V and 1 from J, leaving 12 bases between them. The CDR3 is made up of 15 amino acids. Germline V lookup: CDR1 SGHRS, CDR2 YFSETQ.

CDR3 loop: CASSSDGTTLMTYGYTF. In DNA, the CDR3 is TGTGCCAGCAGCTCTGACGGGACAACCCTTATGACCTATGGCTACACCTTC. The V and J genes are TRBV5-5 and TRBJ1-2; weak D call: TRBD1 (6 bases). The CDR3 totals 17 residues. Germline V gives CDR1 SGHKS, CDR2 YYEKEE (reference sequence). V lost 3 bases, J lost 4 bases, and 22 bases lay in between.

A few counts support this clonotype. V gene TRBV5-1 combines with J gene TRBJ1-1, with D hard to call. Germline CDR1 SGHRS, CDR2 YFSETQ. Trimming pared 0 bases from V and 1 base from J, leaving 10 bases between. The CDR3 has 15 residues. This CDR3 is CASSLELGKNTEAFF. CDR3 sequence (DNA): TGCGCCAGCAGCTTGGAACTGGGCAAGAACACTGAAGCTTTCTTT.

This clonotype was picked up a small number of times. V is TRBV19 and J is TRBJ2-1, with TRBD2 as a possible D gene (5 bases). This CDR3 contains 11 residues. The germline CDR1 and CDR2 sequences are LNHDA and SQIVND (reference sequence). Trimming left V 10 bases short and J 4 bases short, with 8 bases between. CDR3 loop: CATTRYNEQFF. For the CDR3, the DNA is TGTGCCACCACTAGATACAATGAGCAGTTCTTC.

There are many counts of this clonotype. CDR3 sequence reads: CSAGRLASTGELFF. CDR3 DNA sequence: TGCAGTGCGGGAAGACTAGCGTCCACCGGGGAGCTGTTTTTT. This chain connects TRBV20-1 to TRBJ2-2; TRBD2 matches at 8 bases. The V gene end was trimmed by 6 bases and the J gene end by 4 bases; junction bases not matched to a gene: 7. There are 14 residues in the CDR3. Germline V lookup: CDR1 DFQATT, CDR2 SNEGSKA (reference sequence).

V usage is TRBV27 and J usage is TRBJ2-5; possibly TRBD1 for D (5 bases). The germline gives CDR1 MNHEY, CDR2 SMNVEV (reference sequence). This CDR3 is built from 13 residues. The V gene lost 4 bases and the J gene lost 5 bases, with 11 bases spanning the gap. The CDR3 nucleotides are TGTGCCAGCAGTTCCAGAAGGGGTGAGACCCAGTACTTC. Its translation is CASSSRRGETQYF.

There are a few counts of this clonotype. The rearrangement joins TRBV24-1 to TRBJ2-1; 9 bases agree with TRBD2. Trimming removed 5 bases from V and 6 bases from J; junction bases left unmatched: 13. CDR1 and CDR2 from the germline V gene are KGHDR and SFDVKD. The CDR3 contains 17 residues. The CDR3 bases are TGTGCCACCAGTGGGGGTAGCGGGAGAAGATTCTCCAATGAGCAGTTCTTC. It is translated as CATSGGSGRRFSNEQFF.

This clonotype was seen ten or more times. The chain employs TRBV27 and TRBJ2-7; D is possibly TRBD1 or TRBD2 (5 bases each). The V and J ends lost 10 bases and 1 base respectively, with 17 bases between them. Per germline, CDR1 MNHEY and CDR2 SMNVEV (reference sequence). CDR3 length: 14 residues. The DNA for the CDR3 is TGTGCCATCGCTTCCCTGGGACGGTCCTACGAGCAGTACTTC. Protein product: CAIASLGRSYEQYF.

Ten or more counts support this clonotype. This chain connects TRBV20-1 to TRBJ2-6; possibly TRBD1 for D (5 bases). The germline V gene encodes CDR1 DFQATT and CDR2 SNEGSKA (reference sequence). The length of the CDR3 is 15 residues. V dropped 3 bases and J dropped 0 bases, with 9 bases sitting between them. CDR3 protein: CSARTDSSGANVLTF. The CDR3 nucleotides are TGCAGTGCTAGGACAGATAGCTCTGGGGCCAACGTCCTGACTTTC.

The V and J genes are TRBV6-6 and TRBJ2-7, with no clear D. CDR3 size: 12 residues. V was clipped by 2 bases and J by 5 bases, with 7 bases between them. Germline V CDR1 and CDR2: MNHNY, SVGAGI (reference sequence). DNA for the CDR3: TGTGCCAGCAGTTACAGAGAGAACGAGCAGTACTTC. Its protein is CASSYRENEQYF.

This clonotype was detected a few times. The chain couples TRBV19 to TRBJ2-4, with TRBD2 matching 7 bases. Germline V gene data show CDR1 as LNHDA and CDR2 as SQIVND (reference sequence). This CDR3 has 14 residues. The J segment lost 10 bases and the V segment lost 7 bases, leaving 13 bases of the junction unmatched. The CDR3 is CASTPWAGVRIQYF. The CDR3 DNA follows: TGTGCCAGTACACCCTGGGCGGGAGTGCGAATTCAGTACTTC.

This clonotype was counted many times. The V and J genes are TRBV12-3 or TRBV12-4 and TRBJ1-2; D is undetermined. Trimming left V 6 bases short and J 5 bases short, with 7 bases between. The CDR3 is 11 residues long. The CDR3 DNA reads TGTGCCAGCAGCCCCAAGTATGGCTACACCTTC. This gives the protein CASSPKYGYTF.

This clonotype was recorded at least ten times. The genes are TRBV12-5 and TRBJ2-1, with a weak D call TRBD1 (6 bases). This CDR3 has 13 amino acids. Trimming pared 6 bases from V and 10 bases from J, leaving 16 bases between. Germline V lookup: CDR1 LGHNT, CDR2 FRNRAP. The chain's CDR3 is CASGPGQLGEQFF. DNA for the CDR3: TGTGCTAGTGGCCCTGGACAGCTCGGGGAGCAGTTCTTC.

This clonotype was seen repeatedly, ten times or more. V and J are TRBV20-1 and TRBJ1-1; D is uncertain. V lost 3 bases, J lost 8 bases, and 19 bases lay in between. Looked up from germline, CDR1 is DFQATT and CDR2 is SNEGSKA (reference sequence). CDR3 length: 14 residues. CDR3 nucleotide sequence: TGCAGTGCTAGGAAGGTACATCGGCGAACGGAAGCTTTCTTT. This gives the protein CSARKVHRRTEAFF.

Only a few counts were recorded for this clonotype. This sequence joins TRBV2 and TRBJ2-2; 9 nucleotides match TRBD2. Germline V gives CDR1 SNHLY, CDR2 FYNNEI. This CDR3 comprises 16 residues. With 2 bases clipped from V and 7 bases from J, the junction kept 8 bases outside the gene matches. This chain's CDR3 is CASSERAGGPVGELFF. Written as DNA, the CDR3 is TGTGCCAGCAGTGAACGGGCGGGAGGGCCTGTCGGGGAGCTGTTTTTT.

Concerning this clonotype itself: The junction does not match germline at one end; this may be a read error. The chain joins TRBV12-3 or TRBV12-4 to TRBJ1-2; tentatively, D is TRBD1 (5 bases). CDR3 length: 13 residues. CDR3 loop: CARSLTALYGYTF. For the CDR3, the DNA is TGTGCCCGCAGTTTGACAGCCCTTTATGGCTACACCTTC.

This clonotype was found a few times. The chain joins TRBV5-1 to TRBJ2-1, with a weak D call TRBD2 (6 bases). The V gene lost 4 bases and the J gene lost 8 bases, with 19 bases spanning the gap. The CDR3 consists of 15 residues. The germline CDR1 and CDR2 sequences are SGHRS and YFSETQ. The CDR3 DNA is TGCGCCAGCAGCCCCTTGGAGGGGCAAGCGGATGAGCAGTTCTTC. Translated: CASSPLEGQADEQFF.

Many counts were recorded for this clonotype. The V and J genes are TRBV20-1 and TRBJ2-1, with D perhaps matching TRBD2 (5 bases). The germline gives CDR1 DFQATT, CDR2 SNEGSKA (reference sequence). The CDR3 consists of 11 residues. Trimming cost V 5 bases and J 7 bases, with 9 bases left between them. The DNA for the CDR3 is TGCAGTGCTGGGAGAGGGAATGAGCAGTTCTTC. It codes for CSAGRGNEQFF.

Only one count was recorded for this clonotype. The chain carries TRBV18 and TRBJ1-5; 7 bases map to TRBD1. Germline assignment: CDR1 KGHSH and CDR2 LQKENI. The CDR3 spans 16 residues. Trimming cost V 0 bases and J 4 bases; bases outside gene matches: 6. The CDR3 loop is CASSPPETGLNQPQHF. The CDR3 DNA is TGTGCCAGCTCACCACCGGAGACAGGGCTGAATCAGCCCCAGCATTTT.

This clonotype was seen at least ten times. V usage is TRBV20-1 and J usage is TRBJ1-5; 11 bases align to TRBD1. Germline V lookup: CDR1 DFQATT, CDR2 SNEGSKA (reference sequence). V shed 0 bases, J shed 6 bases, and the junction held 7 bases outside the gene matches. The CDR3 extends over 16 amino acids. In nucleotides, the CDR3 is TGCAGTGCTAGAGATCCTATGGGACAGGGGGGTCAGCCCCAGCATTTT. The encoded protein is CSARDPMGQGGQPQHF.

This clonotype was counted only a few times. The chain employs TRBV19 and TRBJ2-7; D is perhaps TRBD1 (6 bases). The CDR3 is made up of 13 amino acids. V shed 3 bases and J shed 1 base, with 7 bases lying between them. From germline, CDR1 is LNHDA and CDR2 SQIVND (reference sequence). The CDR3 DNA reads TGTGCCAGTAGTATGGACAGATCCTACGAGCAGTACTTC. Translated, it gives CASSMDRSYEQYF.